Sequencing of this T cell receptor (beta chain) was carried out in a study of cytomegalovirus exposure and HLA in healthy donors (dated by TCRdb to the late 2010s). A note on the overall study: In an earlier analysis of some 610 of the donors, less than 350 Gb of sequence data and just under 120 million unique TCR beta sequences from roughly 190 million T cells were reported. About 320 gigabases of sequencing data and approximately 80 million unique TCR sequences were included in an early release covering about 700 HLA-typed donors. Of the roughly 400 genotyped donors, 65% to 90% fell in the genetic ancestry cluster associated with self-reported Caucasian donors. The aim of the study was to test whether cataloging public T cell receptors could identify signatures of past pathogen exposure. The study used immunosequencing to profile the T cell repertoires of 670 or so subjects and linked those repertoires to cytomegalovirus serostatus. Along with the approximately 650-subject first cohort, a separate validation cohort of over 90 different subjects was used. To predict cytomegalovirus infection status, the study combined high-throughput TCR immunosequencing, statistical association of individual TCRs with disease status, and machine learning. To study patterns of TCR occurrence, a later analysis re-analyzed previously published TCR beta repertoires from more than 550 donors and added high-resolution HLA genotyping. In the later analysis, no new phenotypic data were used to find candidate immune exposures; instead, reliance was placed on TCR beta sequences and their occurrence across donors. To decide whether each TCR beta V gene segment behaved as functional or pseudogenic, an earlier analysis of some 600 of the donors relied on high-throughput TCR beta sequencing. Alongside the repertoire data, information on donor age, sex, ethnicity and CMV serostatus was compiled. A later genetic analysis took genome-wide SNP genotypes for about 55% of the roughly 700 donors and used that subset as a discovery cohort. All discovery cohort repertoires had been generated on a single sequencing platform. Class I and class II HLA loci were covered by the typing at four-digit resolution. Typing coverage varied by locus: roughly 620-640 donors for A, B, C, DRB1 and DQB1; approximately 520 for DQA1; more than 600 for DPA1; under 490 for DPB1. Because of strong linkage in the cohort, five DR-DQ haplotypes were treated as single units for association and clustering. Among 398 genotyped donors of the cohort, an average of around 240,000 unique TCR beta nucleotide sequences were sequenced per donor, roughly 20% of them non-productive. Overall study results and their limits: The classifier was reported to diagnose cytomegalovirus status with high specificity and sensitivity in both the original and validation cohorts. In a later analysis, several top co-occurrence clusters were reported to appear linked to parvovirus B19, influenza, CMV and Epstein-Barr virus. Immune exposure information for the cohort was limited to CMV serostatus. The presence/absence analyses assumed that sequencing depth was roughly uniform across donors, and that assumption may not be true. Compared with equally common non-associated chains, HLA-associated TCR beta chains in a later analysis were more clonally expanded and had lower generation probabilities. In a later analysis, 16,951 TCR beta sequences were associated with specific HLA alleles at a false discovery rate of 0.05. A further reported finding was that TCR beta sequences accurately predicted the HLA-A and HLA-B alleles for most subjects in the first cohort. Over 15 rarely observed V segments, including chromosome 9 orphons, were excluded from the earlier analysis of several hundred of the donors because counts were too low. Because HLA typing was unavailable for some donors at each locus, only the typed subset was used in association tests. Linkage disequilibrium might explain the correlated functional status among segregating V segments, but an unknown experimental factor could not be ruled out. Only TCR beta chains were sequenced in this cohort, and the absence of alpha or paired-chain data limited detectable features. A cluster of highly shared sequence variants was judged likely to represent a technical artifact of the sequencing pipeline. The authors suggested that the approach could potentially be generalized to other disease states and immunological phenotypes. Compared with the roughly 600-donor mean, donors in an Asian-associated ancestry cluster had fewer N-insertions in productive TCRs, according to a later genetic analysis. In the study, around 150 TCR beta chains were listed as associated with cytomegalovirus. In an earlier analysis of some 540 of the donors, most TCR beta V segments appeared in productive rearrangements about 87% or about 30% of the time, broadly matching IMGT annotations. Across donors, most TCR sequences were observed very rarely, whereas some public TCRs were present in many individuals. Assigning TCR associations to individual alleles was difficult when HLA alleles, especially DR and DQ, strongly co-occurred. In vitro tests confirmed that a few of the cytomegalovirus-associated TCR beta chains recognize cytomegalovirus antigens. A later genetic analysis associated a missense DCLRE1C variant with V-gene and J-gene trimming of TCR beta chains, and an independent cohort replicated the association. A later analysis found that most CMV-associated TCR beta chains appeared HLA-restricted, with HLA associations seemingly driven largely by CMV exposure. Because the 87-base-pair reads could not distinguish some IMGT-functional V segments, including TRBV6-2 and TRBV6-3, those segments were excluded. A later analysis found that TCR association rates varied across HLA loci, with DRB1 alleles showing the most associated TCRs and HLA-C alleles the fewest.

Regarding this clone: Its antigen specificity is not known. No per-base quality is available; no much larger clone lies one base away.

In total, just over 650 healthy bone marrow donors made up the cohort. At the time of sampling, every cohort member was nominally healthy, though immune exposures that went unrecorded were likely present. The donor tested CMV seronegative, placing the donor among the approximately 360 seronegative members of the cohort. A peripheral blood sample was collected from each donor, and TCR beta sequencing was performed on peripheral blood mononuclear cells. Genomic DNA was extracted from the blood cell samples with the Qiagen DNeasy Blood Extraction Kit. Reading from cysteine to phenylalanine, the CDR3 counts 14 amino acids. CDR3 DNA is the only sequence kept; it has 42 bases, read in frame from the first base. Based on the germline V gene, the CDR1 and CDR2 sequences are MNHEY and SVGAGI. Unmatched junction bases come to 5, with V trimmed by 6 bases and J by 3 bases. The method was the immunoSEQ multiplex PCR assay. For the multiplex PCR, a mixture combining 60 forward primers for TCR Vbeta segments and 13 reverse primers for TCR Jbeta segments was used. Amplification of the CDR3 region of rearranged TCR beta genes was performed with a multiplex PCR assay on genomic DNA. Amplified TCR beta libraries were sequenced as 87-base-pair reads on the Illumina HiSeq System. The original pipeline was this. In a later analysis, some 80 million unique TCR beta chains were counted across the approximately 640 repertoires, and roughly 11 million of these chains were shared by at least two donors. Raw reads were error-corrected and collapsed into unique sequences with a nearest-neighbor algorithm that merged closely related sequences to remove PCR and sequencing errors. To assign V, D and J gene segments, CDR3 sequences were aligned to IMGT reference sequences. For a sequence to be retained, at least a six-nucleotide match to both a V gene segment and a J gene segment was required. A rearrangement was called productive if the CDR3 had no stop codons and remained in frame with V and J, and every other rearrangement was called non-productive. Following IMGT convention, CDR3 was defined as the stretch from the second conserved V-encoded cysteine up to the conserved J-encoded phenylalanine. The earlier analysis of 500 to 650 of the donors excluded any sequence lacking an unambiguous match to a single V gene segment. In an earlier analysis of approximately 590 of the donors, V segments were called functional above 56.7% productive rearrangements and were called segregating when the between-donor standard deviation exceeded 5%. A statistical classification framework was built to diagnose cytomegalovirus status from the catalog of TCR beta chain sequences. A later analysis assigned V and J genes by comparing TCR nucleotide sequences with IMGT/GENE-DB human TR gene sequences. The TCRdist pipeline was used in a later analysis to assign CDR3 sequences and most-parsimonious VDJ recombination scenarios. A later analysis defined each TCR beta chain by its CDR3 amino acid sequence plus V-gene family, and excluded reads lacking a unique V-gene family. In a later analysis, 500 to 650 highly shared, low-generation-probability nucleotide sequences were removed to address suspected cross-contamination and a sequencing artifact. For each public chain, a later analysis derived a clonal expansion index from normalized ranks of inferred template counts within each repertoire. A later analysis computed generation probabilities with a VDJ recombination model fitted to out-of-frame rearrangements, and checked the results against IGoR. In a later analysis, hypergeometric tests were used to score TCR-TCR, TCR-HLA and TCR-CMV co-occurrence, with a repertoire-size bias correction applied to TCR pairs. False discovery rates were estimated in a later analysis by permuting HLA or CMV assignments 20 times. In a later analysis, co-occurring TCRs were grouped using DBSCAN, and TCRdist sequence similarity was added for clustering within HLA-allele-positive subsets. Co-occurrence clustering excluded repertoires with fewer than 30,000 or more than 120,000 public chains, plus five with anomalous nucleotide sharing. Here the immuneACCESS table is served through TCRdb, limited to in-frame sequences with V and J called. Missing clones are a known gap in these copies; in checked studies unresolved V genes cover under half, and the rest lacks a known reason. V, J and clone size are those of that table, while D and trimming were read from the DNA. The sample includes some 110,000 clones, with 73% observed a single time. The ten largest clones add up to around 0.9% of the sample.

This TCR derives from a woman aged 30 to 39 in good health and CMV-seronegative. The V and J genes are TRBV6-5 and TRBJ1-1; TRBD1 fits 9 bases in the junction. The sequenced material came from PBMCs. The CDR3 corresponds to CASRYGTGYTEAFF. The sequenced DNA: TGTGCCAGCAGATACGGGACAGGGTACACTGAAGCTTTCTTT.